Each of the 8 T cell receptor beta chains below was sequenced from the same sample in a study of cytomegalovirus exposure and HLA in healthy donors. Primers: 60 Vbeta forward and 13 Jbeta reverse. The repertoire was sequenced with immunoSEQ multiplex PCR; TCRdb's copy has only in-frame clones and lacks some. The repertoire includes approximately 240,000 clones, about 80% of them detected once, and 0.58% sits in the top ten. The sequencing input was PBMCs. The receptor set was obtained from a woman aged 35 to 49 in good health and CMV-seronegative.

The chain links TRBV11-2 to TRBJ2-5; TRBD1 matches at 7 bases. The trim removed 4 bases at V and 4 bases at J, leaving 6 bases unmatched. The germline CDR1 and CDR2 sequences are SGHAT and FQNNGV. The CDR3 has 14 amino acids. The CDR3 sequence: CASSSQGLIETQYF. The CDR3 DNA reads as TGTGCCAGCAGCTCACAGGGGCTTATAGAGACCCAGTACTTC.

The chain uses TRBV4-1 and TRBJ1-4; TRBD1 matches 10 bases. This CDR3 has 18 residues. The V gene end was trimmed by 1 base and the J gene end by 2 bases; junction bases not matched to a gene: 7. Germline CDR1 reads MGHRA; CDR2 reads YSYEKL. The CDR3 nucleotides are TGCGCCAGCAGCCAAGTTTCGACAGGGGGCCGGACTAATGAAAAACTGTTTTTT. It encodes CASSQVSTGGRTNEKLFF.

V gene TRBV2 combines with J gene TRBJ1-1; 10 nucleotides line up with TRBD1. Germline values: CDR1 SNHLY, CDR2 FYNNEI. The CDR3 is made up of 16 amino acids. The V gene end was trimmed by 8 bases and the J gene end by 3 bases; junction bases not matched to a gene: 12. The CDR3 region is CASALQRDRGDTEAFF. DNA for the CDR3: TGTGCCAGCGCATTGCAAAGGGACAGGGGCGACACTGAAGCTTTCTTT.

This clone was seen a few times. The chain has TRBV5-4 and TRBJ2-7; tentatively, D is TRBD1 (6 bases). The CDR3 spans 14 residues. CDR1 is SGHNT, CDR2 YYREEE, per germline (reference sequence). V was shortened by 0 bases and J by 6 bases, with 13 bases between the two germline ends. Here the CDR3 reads CASSLAGRGAEQYF. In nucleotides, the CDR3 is TGTGCCAGCAGCTTGGCCGGCAGGGGAGCCGAGCAGTACTTC.

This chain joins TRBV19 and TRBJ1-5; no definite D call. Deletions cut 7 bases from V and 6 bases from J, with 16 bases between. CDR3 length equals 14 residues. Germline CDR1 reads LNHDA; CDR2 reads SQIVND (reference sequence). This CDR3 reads CASIPEGVRQPQHF. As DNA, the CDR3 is TGTGCCAGTATCCCGGAGGGTGTACGTCAGCCCCAGCATTTT.

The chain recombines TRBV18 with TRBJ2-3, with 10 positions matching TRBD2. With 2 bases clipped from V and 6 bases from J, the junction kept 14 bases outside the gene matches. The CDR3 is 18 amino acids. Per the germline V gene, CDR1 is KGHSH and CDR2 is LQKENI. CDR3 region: CASSPTGSSSGGRDTQYF. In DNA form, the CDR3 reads TGTGCCAGCTCACCAACCGGGTCGAGTAGCGGGGGGCGTGATACGCAGTATTTT.

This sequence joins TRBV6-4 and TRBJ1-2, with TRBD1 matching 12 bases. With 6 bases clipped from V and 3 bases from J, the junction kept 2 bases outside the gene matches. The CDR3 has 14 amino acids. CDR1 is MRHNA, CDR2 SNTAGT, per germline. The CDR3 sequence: CASRGQGAHYGYTF. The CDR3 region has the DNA TGTGCCAGCAGGGGACAGGGGGCGCACTATGGCTACACCTTC.

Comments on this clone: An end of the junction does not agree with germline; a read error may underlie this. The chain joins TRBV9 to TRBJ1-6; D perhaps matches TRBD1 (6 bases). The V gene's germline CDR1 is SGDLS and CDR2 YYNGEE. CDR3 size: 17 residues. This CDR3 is CASSVEPRTAESSPLHF. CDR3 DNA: TGTGCCAGCAGTGTAGAACCTCGGACAGCCGAAAGTTCACCCCTCCACTTT.